This T cell receptor (beta chain) was obtained from a study of CD8+ T cells in alopecia areata. Stated treatment: oral pan-JAK inhibitor, 5-10 mg twice daily. Notes on the study in general: Association of baseline CD8+ expansion with response is uncertain owing to one nonresponder. Across lesional scalp, and particularly alopecia totalis/universalis, clonality surpassed that of normal scalp. Tofacitinib produced a significant decrease in scalp clonality and in expanded CD8+ clones among the top 100.

This clone was counted only a few times. Antigen specificity is unknown. As the sequencing template, cDNA was produced by extracting RNA and reverse transcribing it. The data were produced by immunoSEQ multiplex PCR, yet TCRdb's version contains in-frame clones alone and is incomplete. The sample shows about 120,000 clones, around 56% of them seen only once. This CDR3 region has 14 residues. Germline loops: CDR1 SEHNR, CDR2 FQNEAQ (reference sequence). V was cut by 5 bases and J by 1 base, with 11 bases left in between. This specimen was CD4+ T cells sorted from blood, taken at week 4, from a patient treated with tofacitinib. This clonotype was sampled from a human donor with alopecia areata. The chain joins TRBV7-9 to TRBJ1-1, with a tentative D call TRBD1 (5 bases). Written as DNA, the CDR3 is TGTGCCAGCAGCATCGGACAACAGAACACTGAAGCTTTCTTT. It translates to CASSIGQQNTEAFF. Using reference TRBV7-9 and TRBJ1-1 for the parts outside the CDR3, the full variable domain is DTGVSQNPRHKITKRGQNVTFRCDPISEHNRLYWYRQTLGQGPEFLTYFQNEAQLEKSRLLSDRFSAERPKGSFSTLEIQRTEQGDSAMYLCASSIGQQNTEAFFGQGTRLTVV.